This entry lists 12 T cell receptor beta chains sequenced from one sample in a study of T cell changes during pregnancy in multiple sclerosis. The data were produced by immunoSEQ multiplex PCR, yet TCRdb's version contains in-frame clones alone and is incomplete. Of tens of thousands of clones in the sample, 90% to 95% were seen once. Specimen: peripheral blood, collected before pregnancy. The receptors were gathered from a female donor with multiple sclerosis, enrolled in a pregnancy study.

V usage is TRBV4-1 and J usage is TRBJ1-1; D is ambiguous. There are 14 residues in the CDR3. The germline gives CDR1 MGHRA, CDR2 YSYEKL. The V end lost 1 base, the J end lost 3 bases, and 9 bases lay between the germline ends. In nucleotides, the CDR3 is TGCGCCAGCAGCCAAGCAGGCAGCTACACTGAAGCTTTCTTT. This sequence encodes CASSQAGSYTEAFF.

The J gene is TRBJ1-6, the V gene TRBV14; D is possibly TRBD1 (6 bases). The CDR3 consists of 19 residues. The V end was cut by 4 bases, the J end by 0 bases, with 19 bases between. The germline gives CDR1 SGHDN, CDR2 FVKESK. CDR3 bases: TGTGCCAGCAGCCGGTCAACAGGGACGGGTAGCTCCTATAATTCACCCCTCCACTTT. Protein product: CASSRSTGTGSSYNSPLHF.

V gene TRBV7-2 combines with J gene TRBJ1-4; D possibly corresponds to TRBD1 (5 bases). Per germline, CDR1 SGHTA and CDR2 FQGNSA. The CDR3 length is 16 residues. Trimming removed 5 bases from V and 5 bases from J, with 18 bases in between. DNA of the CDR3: TGTGCCAGCAGCACCCGCGGTAGGGGCGAAAATGAAAAACTGTTTTTT. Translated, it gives CASSTRGRGENEKLFF. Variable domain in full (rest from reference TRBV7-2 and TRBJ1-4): GAGVSQSPSNKVTEKGKDVELRCDPISGHTALYWYRQSLGQGLEFLIYFQGNSAPDKSGLPSDRFSAERTGGSVSTLTIQRTQQEDSAVYLCASSTRGRGENEKLFFGSGTQLSVL.

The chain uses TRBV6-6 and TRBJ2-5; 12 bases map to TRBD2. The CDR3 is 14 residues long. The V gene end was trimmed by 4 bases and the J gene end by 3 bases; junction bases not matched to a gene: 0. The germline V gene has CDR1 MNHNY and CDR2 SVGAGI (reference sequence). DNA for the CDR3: TGTGCCAGCAGTTGGACTAGCGGGGAAGAGACCCAGTACTTC. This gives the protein CASSWTSGEETQYF.

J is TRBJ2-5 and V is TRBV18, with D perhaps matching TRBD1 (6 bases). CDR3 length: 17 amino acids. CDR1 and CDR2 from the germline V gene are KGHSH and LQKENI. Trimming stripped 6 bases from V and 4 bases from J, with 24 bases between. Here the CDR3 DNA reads TGTGCCAGCTCCCCCAACTCTGGACAGAACGATCGAGAGACCCAGTACTTC. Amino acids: CASSPNSGQNDRETQYF.

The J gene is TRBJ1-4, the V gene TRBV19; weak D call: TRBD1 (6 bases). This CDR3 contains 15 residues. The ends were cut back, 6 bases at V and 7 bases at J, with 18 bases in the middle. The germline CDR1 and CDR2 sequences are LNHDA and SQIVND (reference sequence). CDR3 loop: CASRGRTADLEKLFF. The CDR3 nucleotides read TGTGCCAGTAGAGGTCGGACAGCTGACCTTGAAAAACTGTTTTTT. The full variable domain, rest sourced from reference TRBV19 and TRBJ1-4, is DGGITQSPKYLFRKEGQNVTLSCEQNLNHDAMYWYRQDPGQGLRLIYYSQIVNDFQKGDIAEGYSVSREKKESFPLTVTSAQKNPTAFYLCASRGRTADLEKLFFGSGTQLSVL.

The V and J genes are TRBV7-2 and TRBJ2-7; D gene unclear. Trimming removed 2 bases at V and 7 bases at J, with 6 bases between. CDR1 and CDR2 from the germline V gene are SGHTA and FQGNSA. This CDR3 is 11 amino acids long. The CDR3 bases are TGTGCCAGCAGCTTAAATAGTGAGCAGTACTTC. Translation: CASSLNSEQYF.

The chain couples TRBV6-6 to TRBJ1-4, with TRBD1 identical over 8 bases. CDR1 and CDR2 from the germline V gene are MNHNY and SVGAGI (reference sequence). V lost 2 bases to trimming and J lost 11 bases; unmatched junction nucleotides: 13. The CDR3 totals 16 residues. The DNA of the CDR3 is TGTGCCAGCAGTTACGAAAATCCCGGCAGGGGGCGGAAACTGTTTTTT. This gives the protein CASSYENPGRGRKLFF.

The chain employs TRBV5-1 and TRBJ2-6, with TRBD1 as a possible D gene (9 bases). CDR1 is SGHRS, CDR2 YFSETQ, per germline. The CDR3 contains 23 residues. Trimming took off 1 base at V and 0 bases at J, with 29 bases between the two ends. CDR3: CASSLRSGGTRDRETSGANVLTF. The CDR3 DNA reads TGCGCCAGCAGCTTGCGCAGCGGGGGTACACGGGACAGGGAAACCTCTGGGGCCAACGTCCTGACTTTC.

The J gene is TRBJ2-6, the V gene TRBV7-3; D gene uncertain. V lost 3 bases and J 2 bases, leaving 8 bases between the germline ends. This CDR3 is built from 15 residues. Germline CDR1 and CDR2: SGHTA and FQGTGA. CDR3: CASSLLAAGANVLTF. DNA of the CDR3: TGTGCCAGCAGCTTGCTGGCGGCTGGGGCCAACGTCCTGACTTTC. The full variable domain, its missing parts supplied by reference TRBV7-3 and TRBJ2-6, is GAGVSQTPSNKVTEKGKYVELRCDPISGHTALYWYRQSLGQGPEFLIYFQGTGAADDSGLPNDRFFAVRPEGSVSTLKIQRTERGDSAVYLCASSLLAAGANVLTFGAGSRLTVL.

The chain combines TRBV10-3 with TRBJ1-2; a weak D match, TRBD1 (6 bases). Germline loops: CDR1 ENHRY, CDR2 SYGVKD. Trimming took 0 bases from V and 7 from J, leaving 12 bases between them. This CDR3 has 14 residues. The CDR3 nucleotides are TGTGCCATCAGTGAGTCAACAGGGATTAGTGGCTACACCTTC. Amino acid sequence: CAISESTGISGYTF.

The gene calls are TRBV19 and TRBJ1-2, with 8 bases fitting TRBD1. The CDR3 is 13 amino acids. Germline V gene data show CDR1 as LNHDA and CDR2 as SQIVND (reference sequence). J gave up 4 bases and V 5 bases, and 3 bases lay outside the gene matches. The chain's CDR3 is CASSLGQGYGYTF. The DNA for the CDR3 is TGTGCCAGTAGTCTTGGACAGGGCTATGGCTACACCTTC. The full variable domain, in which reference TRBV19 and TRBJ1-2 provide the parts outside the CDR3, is DGGITQSPKYLFRKEGQNVTLSCEQNLNHDAMYWYRQDPGQGLRLIYYSQIVNDFQKGDIAEGYSVSREKKESFPLTVTSAQKNPTAFYLCASSLGQGYGYTFGSGTRLTVV.